The 14 T cell receptor beta chains below come from one sample, sequenced in a study of blood T cell repertoires in COVID-19. The protocol was immunoSEQ multiplex PCR, while the TCRdb copy is restricted to in-frame clones and leaves out a portion. The sample consists of over 80,000 clones, less than 80% of them appearing once. The specimen sequenced was peripheral blood. These TCRs come from a woman in her fifties or sixties with acute or convalescent COVID-19.

The chain couples TRBV19 to TRBJ2-3; no firm D call. This CDR3 is built from 16 residues. The V and J ends lost 2 bases and 0 bases respectively, with 12 bases between them. Germline CDR1 LNHDA, CDR2 SQIVND (reference sequence). The CDR3 protein is CASSITAQPSTDTQYF. The CDR3 DNA follows: TGTGCCAGTAGTATAACCGCACAGCCTAGCACAGATACGCAGTATTTT.

The chain joins TRBV5-1 to TRBJ1-2, with TRBD1 matching 8 bases. Per the germline V gene, CDR1 is SGHRS and CDR2 is YFSETQ. V lost 10 bases to trimming and J lost 4 bases; unmatched junction nucleotides: 9. The CDR3 is made up of 13 amino acids. The CDR3 loop is CASQGARSYGYTF. CDR3 nucleotides: TGCGCCTCCCAGGGGGCGCGGAGCTATGGCTACACCTTC. Using reference TRBV5-1 and TRBJ1-2 for the parts outside the CDR3, the full variable domain is KAGVTQTPRYLIKTRGQQVTLSCSPISGHRSVSWYQQTPGQGLQFLFEYFSETQRNKGNFPGRFSGRQFSNSRSEMNVSTLELGDSALYLCASQGARSYGYTFGSGTRLTVV.

The CDR3 DNA reads as TGTGCCAGCAGCCGGACAGGGGGAAACACTGAAGCTTTCTTT. Protein: CASSRTGGNTEAFF. The chain couples TRBV6-2 or TRBV6-3 to TRBJ1-1; 10 bases map to TRBD1. The CDR3 totals 14 residues. The trim removed 6 bases at V and 2 bases at J, leaving 3 bases unmatched. Germline loops: CDR1 MNHEY, CDR2 SVGEGT.

This chain connects TRBV7-2 to TRBJ2-5; possibly TRBD1 for D (6 bases). Trimming took off 5 bases at V and 5 bases at J, with 18 bases between the two ends. This CDR3 is built from 15 residues. Germline-derived CDR1 and CDR2 are SGHTA and FQGNSA. The CDR3 here is CASSAPRTALETQYF. As DNA, the CDR3 is TGTGCCAGCAGCGCCCCTAGGACAGCATTGGAGACCCAGTACTTC.

CDR3 coding DNA: TGTGCCAGCAGTGAAGCAAAAACAGGGAGAACCGAGCAGTACTTC. It codes for CASSEAKTGRTEQYF. V gene TRBV6-1 combines with J gene TRBJ2-7; perhaps TRBD1 as D (6 bases). Trimming left V 0 bases short and J 6 bases short, with 15 bases between. In germline, CDR1 is MNHNS, CDR2 SASEGT. The CDR3 covers 15 residues.

V gene TRBV19 combines with J gene TRBJ2-3; 9 nucleotides agree with TRBD2. The CDR3 covers 16 residues. Germline V gives CDR1 LNHDA, CDR2 SQIVND (reference sequence). Losses at the gene ends were 4 bases for V and 2 bases for J; bases not matched to a gene: 7. The CDR3 protein is CASSTTSGRFTDTQYF. The CDR3 coding sequence is TGTGCCAGTAGTACGACTAGCGGACGTTTCACAGATACGCAGTATTTT. The whole variable domain, filled in from reference TRBV19 and TRBJ2-3, reads DGGITQSPKYLFRKEGQNVTLSCEQNLNHDAMYWYRQDPGQGLRLIYYSQIVNDFQKGDIAEGYSVSREKKESFPLTVTSAQKNPTAFYLCASSTTSGRFTDTQYFGPGTRLTVL.

This sequence joins TRBV5-5 and TRBJ2-3, with 13 bases aligning to TRBD2. This CDR3 spans 15 amino acids. Trimming removed 4 bases from V and 7 bases from J; junction bases left unmatched: 6. Germline V gene sequence: CDR1 SGHKS, CDR2 YYEKEE (reference sequence). CDR3 protein: CASSPGLAGVNTQYF. DNA for the CDR3: TGTGCCAGCAGCCCCGGACTAGCGGGGGTAAATACGCAGTATTTT.

CDR3 coding DNA: TGTGCCAGTATGCCAGGGACAGGGGTGAATCAGCCCCAGCATTTT. This gives the protein CASMPGTGVNQPQHF. The chain couples TRBV19 to TRBJ1-5; 10 nucleotides align to TRBD1. After removal of 7 bases from V and 4 bases from J, the junction contained 7 bases not matched to a gene. Per the germline V gene, CDR1 is LNHDA and CDR2 is SQIVND (reference sequence). The CDR3 is 15 residues long.

The CDR3 nucleotides are TGTGCCAGCTCACCAGGGAGGGCCCTAAACTATGGCTACACCTTC. Its protein is CASSPGRALNYGYTF. The chain is built from TRBV18 and TRBJ1-2, with D uncertain. V lost 2 bases and J 2 bases, leaving 12 bases between the germline ends. This CDR3 is 15 amino acids long. The germline gives CDR1 KGHSH, CDR2 LQKENI.

The V gene is TRBV6-2 or TRBV6-3, the J gene TRBJ1-1; D might be TRBD1 (5 bases). V shed 6 bases and J shed 4 bases, with 15 bases lying between them. Germline lookup yields CDR1 MNHEY and CDR2 SVGEGT. The CDR3 spans 14 residues. For the CDR3, the DNA is TGTGCCAGCAGCCAAAGGGGCGCATCCACTGAAGCTTTCTTT. This gives the protein CASSQRGASTEAFF.

V gene TRBV6-5 combines with J gene TRBJ1-2, with 9 bases that match TRBD1. The V gene's germline CDR1 is MNHEY and CDR2 SVGAGI. This CDR3 has 16 amino acids. The V gene end was trimmed by 4 bases and the J gene end by 7 bases; junction bases not matched to a gene: 13. CDR3 sequence (DNA): TGTGCCAGCAGTTTCCGTCCGGGACAGGGATTAGGTGGCTACACCTTC. Residues: CASSFRPGQGLGGYTF.

The chain couples TRBV28 to TRBJ1-5; possibly TRBD1 for D (6 bases). There are 18 residues in the CDR3. Germline assignment: CDR1 MDHEN and CDR2 SYDVKM. V lost 5 bases and J 0 bases, leaving 20 bases between the germline ends. CDR3 loop: CASSRLFLQGNSNQPQHF. The CDR3 nucleotides read TGTGCCAGCAGTCGCTTGTTTCTTCAGGGGAATAGCAATCAGCCCCAGCATTTT.

The chain combines TRBV3-1 (or the pseudogene TRBV3-2) with TRBJ1-2; D is possibly TRBD1 (6 bases). Trimming stripped 0 bases from V and 5 bases from J, with 10 bases between. The CDR3 loop spans 14 amino acids. Germline CDR1 reads LGHDT; CDR2 reads YNNKEL (reference sequence). CDR3 region: CASSQEGAVYGYTF. In DNA, the CDR3 is TGTGCCAGCAGCCAAGAGGGGGCAGTATATGGCTACACCTTC.

On this clone itself: It is unclear where the CDR3 begins or ends on the DNA, so no DNA is shown, and the CDR3 is as TCRdb lists it. The chain links TRBV6-5 to TRBJ2-1; TRBD1, the table's D call, was not compared with the DNA. The CDR3 sequence runs 15 residues, both termini included. Per germline, CDR1 MNHEY and CDR2 SVGAGI. The CDR3 loop reads CASILGTGLYNEQFF.